The 10 T cell receptor beta chains given below trace back to one sample, sequenced in a study of graft-versus-host responses after intestinal transplantation. Generated by immunoSEQ multiplex PCR, the TCRdb table keeps only in-frame clones and is missing some. This table has just under 55,000 clones, about 90% appearing once. The source material was PBMCs, sampled nearly 670 days after intestinal transplant. The receptors originated from a human patient who received an intestinal transplant, so some T cells may come from the graft donor.

This clone was found once. This chain links TRBV7-8 with TRBJ1-1; no clear D. Between the trimmed V and J ends, which lost 5 bases and 2 bases, there was a span of 6 bases. This CDR3 has 12 amino acids. Germline V gene sequence: CDR1 SGHVS, CDR2 FQNEAQ. The CDR3 DNA reads TGTGCCAGCAGCATACGCAACACTGAAGCTTTCTTT. Protein: CASSIRNTEAFF.

The chain uses TRBV6-5 and TRBJ2-5; D remains ambiguous. The DNA end is a closer match to TRBJ2-7, so the J assignment may be wrong. The CDR3 covers 14 residues. The germline V gene encodes CDR1 MNHEY and CDR2 SVGAGI. The CDR3 spells CASKRTPTLYEQYF. The CDR3 DNA sequence: TGTGCCAGCAAGCGTACGCCCACCCTCTACGAGCAGTACTTC.

The chain has TRBV2 and TRBJ1-1; D is possibly TRBD1 (6 bases). Per germline, CDR1 SNHLY and CDR2 FYNNEI. There are 11 residues in the CDR3. Trimming took off 8 bases at V and 7 bases at J, with 11 bases between the two ends. CDR3 nucleotide sequence: TGTGCCAGCCGGACAGTGAGTGAAGCTTTCTTT. This codes for CASRTVSEAFF.

The chain has TRBV19 and TRBJ1-2; 9 nucleotides line up with TRBD1. V shed 1 base and J 4 bases; nucleotides not matched to a gene: 10. The CDR3 length is 17 residues. CDR1 is LNHDA and CDR2 is SQIVND in the germline V gene (reference sequence). The CDR3 here is CASSIVGDREISYGYTF. The CDR3 nucleotides are TGTGCCAGTAGTATAGTCGGGGACAGGGAGATCTCCTATGGCTACACCTTC. Looking up the rest from reference TRBV19 and TRBJ1-2 gives the full variable domain: DGGITQSPKYLFRKEGQNVTLSCEQNLNHDAMYWYRQDPGQGLRLIYYSQIVNDFQKGDIAEGYSVSREKKESFPLTVTSAQKNPTAFYLCASSIVGDREISYGYTFGSGTRLTVV.

The chain is built from TRBV4-1 and TRBJ2-7; 9 positions agree with TRBD1. CDR1 and CDR2 from the germline V gene are MGHRA and YSYEKL. The trim removed 1 base at V and 4 bases at J, leaving 5 bases unmatched. The CDR3 runs 15 residues. The CDR3 DNA reads as TGCGCCAGCAGCCAAGGCCCGGGGACAGGGTACGAGCAGTACTTC. Translation: CASSQGPGTGYEQYF.

The chain recombines TRBV7-9 with TRBJ1-1; D unresolved. Germline V gene sequence: CDR1 SEHNR, CDR2 FQNEAQ (reference sequence). The CDR3 totals 13 residues. V gave up 2 bases and J gave up 1 base, with 5 bases separating them. The DNA for the CDR3 is TGTGCCAGCAGCTTACGAGGGAACACTGAAGCTTTCTTT. Its protein product is CASSLRGNTEAFF.

The chain combines TRBV19 with TRBJ1-5, with D possibly being TRBD1 (5 bases). Trimming shortened V by 1 base and J by 5 bases, and 9 bases separated the two germline ends. Per the germline V gene, CDR1 is LNHDA and CDR2 is SQIVND (reference sequence). The CDR3 extends over 14 amino acids. The CDR3 region is CASSIGDGYQPQHF. DNA for the CDR3: TGTGCCAGTAGTATAGGGGACGGCTATCAGCCCCAGCATTTT.

This clone was recorded once. The rearrangement links TRBV18 to TRBJ1-1; D gene unclear. The germline gives CDR1 KGHSH, CDR2 LQKENI. This CDR3 has 15 residues. With 3 bases removed from V and 1 base from J, the gap between germline ends came to 12 bases. CDR3 DNA: TGTGCCAGCTCACCCAGGCTTACAGCGAACACTGAAGCTTTCTTT. The encoded protein is CASSPRLTANTEAFF.

The J gene is TRBJ2-7, the V gene TRBV4-1; no clear D. The CDR3 extends over 16 amino acids. Per the germline V gene, CDR1 is MGHRA and CDR2 is YSYEKL. V gave up 1 base and J gave up 3 bases, with 16 bases separating them. CDR3 residues: CASSQGSANPDYEQYF. CDR3 coding DNA: TGCGCCAGCAGCCAAGGCTCCGCCAATCCAGACTACGAGCAGTACTTC.

The V and J genes are TRBV29-1 and TRBJ1-2; D is ambiguous. Trimming removed 5 bases from V and 4 bases from J, with 17 bases in between. The CDR3 runs to 14 residues. The V gene's germline CDR1 is SQVTM and CDR2 ANQGSEA. CDR3 residues: CSVSVAAGGYGYTF. The CDR3 DNA follows: TGCAGCGTTTCCGTGGCCGCGGGTGGCTATGGCTACACCTTC.